What follows is one T cell receptor (beta chain) and its context. Sequenced by immunoSEQ multiplex PCR; TCRdb stores in-frame clones only, minus some. The sample records about 1.1 million clones, 75% to 85% being singletons. This entry belongs to a study of shared clonotypes between healthy human individuals. The CDR3 contains 19 residues. V lost 6 bases and J lost 3; bases outside the gene matches: 18. Germline V gene data show CDR1 as LGHNT and CDR2 as FRNRAP. Both subsets, CD45RA+ naive and CD45RA-negative memory, were split from the CD4+ cells. The V and J genes are TRBV12-5 and TRBJ2-3; TRBD2 aligns across 10 bases. The sequence came from a man between 18 and 29 years old in good health. Some clones in this sample may be carry-over from other donors' samples. Specimen: memory CD4+ T cells from PBMCs. Noted subset: CD45RA-negative fraction. The CDR3 DNA reads TGTGCTAGTGGCCTACGTGCCCCACTAGCGGGAACGGGGACAGATACGCAGTATTTT. Translating gives CASGLRAPLAGTGTDTQYF.